This TCR beta chain was retrieved from a study of blood T cell repertoires in COVID-19. The protocol was immunoSEQ multiplex PCR, while the TCRdb copy is restricted to in-frame clones and leaves out a portion. The sample holds about 270,000 clones, roughly 90% seen once. The CDR3 spans 15 residues. The ends lost 4 bases at V and 7 bases at J; junction bases unmatched: 8. CDR1 SEHNR and CDR2 FQNEAQ come from the germline V gene (reference sequence). Individuals aged about 18 to 100 years were recruited from roughly 22 US areas. Participant-reported clinical history was the basis for cohort assignment. The sequence came from a woman aged 45-60 years who had recovered from COVID-19. The chain links TRBV7-9 to TRBJ2-1, with TRBD2 matching over 9 bases. Sequencing was performed on PBMCs or T cells enriched from blood (not recorded which). The CDR3 sequence: CASSSSGRPLNEQFF. The CDR3 nucleotides read TGTGCCAGCAGCTCGAGCGGGAGGCCTTTAAATGAGCAGTTCTTC.